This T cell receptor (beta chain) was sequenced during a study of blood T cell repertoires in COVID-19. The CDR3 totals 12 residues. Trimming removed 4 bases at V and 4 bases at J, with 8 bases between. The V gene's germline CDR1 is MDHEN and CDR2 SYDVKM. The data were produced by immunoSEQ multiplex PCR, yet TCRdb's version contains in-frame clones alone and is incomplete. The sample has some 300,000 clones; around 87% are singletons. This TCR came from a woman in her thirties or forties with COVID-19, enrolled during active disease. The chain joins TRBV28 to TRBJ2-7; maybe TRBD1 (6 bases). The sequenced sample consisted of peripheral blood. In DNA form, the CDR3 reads TGTGCCAGCAGTTGGGGGCAGTACGAGCAGTACTTC. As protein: CASSWGQYEQYF.